The present T cell receptor delta chain was sequenced within a study of γδ T cells in repeated Plasmodium falciparum infection. Study-wide context: Malaria-naive adults were infected with P. falciparum NF54 four times over around 600 days. Malian samples came from no-transmission periods or across acute febrile malaria episodes. Study conclusions and caveats: Many TCRgamma sequences overlapped between individuals in stable Vgamma9/Vdelta2+ repertoires.

This clone was counted many times. The target antigen is unknown. Each sorted gammadelta sample had TRG and TRD chains sequenced. TCRdb re-identified clones in the multiplex PCR reads via CATT. The table has 45,000 to 60,000 delta-chain clones, more than 1.5% seen once. Gammadelta T cells were flow-sorted from PBMC into Vgamma9/Vdelta2+ and Vdelta2-negative populations for bulk analysis. The CDR3 totals 21 residues. Trimming took 0 bases from V and 0 from J; bases not matched to a gene: 19. Germline CDR1 is GEAIGNYY and CDR2 is EKD. This TCR came from a pool of human donors (malaria-infected and uninfected, not separated). Sequencing was done on a sample of gamma-delta T cells from blood. This chain connects TRDV2 to TRDJ1; TRDD3 matches at 9 bases. CDR3 DNA: TGTGCCTGTGACACCGGTCAGTCCTTCTCTGGGGGATCCGTGTACACCGATAAACTCATCTTT. Residues: CACDTGQSFSGGSVYTDKLIF.